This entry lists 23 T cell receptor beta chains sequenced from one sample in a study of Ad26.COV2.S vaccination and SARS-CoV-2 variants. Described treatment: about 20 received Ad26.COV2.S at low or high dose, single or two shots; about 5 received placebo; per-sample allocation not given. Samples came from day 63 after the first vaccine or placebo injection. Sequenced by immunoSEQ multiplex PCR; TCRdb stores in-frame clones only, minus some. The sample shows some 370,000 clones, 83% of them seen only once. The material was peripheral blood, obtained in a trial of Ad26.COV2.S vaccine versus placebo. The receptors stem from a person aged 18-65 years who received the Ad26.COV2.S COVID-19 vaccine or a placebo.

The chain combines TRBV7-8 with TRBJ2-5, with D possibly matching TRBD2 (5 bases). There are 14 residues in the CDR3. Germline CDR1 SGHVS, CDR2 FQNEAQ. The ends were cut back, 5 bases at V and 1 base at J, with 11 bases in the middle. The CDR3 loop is CASSRGNGQETQYF. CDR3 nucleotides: TGTGCCAGCAGCCGAGGGAATGGCCAAGAGACCCAGTACTTC.

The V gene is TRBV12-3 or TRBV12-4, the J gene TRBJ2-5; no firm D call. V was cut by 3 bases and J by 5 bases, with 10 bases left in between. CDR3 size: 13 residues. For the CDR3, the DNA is TGTGCCAGCAGTTTGTTCATCCGGGAGACCCAGTACTTC. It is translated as CASSLFIRETQYF.

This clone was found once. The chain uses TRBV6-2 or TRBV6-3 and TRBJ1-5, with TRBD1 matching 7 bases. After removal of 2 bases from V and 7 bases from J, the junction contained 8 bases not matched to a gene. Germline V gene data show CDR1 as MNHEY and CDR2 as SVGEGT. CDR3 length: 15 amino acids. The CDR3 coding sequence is TGTGCCAGCAGTTACCCACAGGGGCACGGGCAGCCCCAGCATTTT. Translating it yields CASSYPQGHGQPQHF.

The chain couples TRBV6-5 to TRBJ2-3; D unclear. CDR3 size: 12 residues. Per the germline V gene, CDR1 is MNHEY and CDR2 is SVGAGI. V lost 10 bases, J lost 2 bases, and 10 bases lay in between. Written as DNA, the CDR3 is TGTGCCACCTGGGCCTTCACAGATACGCAGTATTTT. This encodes CATWAFTDTQYF.

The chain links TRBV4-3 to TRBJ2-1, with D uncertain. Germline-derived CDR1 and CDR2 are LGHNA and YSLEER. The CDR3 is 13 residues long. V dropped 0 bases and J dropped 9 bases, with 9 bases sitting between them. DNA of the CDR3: TGCGCCAGCAGCCAAGATCAGGTCGGTGAGCAGTTCTTC. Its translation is CASSQDQVGEQFF.

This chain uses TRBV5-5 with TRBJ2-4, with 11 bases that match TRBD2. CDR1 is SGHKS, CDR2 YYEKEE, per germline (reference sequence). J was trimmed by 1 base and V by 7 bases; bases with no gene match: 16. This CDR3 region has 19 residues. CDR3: CASSQETSGGTGAKNIQYF. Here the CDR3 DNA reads TGTGCCAGCTCGCAGGAAACTAGCGGGGGAACCGGGGCCAAAAACATTCAGTACTTC.

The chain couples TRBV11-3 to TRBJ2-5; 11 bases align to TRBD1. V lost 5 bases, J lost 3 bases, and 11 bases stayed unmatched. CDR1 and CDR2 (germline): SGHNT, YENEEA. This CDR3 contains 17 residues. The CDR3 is CASSQRTGGLGEETQYF. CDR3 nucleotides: TGTGCCAGCAGCCAAAGGACAGGGGGCTTGGGTGAAGAGACCCAGTACTTC.

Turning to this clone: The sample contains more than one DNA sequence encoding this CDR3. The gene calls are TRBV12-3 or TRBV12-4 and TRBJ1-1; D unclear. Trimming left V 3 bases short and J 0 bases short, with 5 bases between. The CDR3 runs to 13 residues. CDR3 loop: CASSLGLNTEAFF. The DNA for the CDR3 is TGTGCCAGCAGTTTGGGGTTGAACACTGAAGCTTTCTTT.

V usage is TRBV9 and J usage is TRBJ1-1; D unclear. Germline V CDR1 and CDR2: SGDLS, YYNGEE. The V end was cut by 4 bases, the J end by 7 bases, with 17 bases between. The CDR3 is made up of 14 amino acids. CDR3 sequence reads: CASSTTGPMGEAFF. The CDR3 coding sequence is TGTGCCAGCAGCACCACCGGTCCTATGGGTGAAGCTTTCTTT.

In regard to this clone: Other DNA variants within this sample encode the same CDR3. CDR3 nucleotide sequence: TGTGCCAGTAGTATAAGGCTGAACACTGAAGCTTTCTTT. Residues: CASSIRLNTEAFF. The chain employs TRBV19 and TRBJ1-1, with unresolved D. The V and J ends lost 2 bases and 0 bases respectively, with 4 bases between them. Germline-derived CDR1 and CDR2 are LNHDA and SQIVND (reference sequence). The length of the CDR3 is 13 residues.

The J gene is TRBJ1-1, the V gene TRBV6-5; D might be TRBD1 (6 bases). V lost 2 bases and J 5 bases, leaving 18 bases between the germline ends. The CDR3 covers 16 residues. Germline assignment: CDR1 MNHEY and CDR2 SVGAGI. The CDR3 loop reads CASSYTTRGTATEAFF. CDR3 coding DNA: TGTGCCAGCAGTTACACCACCAGGGGAACTGCGACTGAAGCTTTCTTT.

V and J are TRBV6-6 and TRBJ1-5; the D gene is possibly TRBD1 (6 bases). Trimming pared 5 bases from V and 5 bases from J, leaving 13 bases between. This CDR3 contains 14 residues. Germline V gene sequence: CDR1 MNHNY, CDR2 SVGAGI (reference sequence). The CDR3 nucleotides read TGTGCCAGCAGTAGCGTAAGGGGGGATCAGCCCCAGCATTTT. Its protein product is CASSSVRGDQPQHF.

The DNA of the CDR3 is TGTGCCAGCAGCTTGCCGCTAGCGGGAGGGCCCGGGGAGACCCAGTACTTC. It is translated as CASSLPLAGGPGETQYF. This chain links TRBV11-2 with TRBJ2-5; 12 bases fit TRBD2. In germline, CDR1 is SGHAT, CDR2 FQNNGV. This CDR3 spans 17 amino acids. With 3 bases clipped from V and 5 bases from J, the junction kept 10 bases outside the gene matches. Full variable domain (missing parts from reference TRBV11-2 and TRBJ2-5): EAGVAQSPRYKIIEKRQSVAFWCNPISGHATLYWYQQILGQGPKLLIQFQNNGVVDDSQLPKDRFSAERLKGVDSTLKIQPAKLEDSAVYLCASSLPLAGGPGETQYFGPGTRLLVL.

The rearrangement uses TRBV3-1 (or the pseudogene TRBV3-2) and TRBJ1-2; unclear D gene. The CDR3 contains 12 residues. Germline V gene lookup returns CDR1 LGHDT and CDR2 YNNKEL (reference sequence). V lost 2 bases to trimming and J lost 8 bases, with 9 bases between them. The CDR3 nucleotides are TGTGCCAGCAGCCAACTGACAAGGGGCTACACCTTC. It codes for CASSQLTRGYTF.

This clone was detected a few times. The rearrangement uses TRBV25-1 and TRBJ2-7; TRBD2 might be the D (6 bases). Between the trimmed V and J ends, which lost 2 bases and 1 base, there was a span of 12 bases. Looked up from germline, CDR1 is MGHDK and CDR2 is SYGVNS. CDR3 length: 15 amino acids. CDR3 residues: CASSEGGAHSYEQYF. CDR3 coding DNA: TGTGCCAGCAGTGAAGGCGGGGCTCATTCCTACGAGCAGTACTTC.

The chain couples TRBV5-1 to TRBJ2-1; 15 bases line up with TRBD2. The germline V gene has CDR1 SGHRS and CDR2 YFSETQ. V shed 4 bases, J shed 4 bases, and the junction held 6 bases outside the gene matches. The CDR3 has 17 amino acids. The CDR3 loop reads CASSTGTSGGYYNEQFF. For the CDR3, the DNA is TGCGCCAGCAGCACCGGGACTAGCGGGGGGTATTACAATGAGCAGTTCTTC.

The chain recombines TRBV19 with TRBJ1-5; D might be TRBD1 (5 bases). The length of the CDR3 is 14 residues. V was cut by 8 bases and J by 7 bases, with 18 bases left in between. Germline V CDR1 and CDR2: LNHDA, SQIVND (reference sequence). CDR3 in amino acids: CASSIGAAGQPQHF. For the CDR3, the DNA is TGTGCCAGTTCCATAGGGGCCGCCGGACAGCCCCAGCATTTT.

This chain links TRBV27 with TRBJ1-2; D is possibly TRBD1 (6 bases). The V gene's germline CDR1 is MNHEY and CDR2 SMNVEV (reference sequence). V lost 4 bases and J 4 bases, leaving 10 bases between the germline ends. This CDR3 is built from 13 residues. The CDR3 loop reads CASSSGHSYGYTF. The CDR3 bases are TGTGCCAGCAGTTCGGGACACTCCTATGGCTACACCTTC.

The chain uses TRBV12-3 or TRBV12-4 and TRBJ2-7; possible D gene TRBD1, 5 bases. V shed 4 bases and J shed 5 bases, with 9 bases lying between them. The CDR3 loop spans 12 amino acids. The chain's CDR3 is CASSSGFHEQYF. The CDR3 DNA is TGTGCCAGCAGTTCAGGGTTTCACGAGCAGTACTTC.

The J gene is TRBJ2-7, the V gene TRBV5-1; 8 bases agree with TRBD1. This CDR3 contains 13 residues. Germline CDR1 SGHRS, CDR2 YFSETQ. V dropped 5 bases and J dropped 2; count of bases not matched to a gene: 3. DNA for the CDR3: TGCGCCAGCAGTTCACAGGGGGCCTACGAGCAGTACTTC. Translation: CASSSQGAYEQYF.

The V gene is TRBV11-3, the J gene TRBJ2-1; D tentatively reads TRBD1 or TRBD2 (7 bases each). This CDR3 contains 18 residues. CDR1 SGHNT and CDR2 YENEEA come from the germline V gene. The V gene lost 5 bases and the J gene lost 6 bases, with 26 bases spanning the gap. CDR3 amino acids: CASSQGGTKSIRGNEQFF. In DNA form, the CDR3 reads TGTGCCAGCAGCCAGGGGGGGACCAAAAGTATCCGCGGCAATGAGCAGTTCTTC.

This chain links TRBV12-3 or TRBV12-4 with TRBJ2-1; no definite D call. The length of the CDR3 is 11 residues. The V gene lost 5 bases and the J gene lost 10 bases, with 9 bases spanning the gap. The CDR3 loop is CASSPRREQFF. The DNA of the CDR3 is TGTGCCAGCAGTCCCCGGCGGGAGCAGTTCTTC.

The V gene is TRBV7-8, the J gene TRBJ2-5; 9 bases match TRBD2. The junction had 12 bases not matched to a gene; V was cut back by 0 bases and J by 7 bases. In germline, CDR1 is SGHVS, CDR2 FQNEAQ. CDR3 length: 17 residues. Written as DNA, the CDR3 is TGTGCCAGCAGCTTAGCTGGAGGCGCTAGCGGGGTATGGACCCAGTACTTC. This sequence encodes CASSLAGGASGVWTQYF. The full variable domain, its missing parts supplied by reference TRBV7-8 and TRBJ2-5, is GAGVSQSPRYKVAKRGQDVALRCDPISGHVSLFWYQQALGQGPEFLTYFQNEAQLDKSGLPSDRFFAERPEGSVSTLKIQRTQQEDSAVYLCASSLAGGASGVWTQYFGPGTRLLVL.